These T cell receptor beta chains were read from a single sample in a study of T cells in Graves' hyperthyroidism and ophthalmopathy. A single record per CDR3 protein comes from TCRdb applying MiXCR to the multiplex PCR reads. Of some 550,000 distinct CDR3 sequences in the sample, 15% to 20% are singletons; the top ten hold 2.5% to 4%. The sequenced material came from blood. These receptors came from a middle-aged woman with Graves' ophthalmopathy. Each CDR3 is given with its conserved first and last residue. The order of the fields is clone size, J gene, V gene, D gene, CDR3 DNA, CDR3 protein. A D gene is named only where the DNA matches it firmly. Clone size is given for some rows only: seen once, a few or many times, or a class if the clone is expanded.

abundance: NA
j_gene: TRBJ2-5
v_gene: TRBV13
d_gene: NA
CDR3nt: TGTGCCAGCAGCCTAAACCGGGAGACCTGGGAGACCCAGTACTTC
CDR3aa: CASSLNRETWETQYF

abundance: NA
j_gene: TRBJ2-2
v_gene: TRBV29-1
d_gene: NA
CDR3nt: TGTAGCGTTGAATACGGGGGCGGAACCGGGGAGCTGTTTTTT
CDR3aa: CSVEYGGGTGELFF

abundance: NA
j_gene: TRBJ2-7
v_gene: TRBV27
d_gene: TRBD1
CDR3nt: TGTGCCAGCAGTACCGGGACAGGGGACGAGCAGTACTTC
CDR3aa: CASSTGTGDEQYF

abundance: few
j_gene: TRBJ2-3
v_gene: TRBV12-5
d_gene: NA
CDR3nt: TGTGCTAGTGGACAGGGCACGGCTAGCACAGATACGCAGTATTTT
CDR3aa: CASGQGTASTDTQYF

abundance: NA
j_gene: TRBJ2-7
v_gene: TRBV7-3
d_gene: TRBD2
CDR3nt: TGTGCCAGCAGCTTAGCGGGAGGGGACTCCTACGAGCAGTACTTC
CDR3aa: CASSLAGGDSYEQYF

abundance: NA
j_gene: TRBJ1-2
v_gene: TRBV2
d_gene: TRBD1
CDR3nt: TGTGCCAGCAGTGGACCCGGGACAGGGGGCTATGGCTACACCTTC
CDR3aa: CASSGPGTGGYGYTF

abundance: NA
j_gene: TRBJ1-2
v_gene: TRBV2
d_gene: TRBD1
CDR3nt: TGTGCCAGCAGTGAAGCGCTTTTCTCGGGACAGATGTATGGCTACACCTTC
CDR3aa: CASSEALFSGQMYGYTF

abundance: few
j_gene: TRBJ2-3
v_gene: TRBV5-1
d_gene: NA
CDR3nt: TGCGCCAGCAGCTTGGGGGGGGGCTCACCAGATACGCAGTATTTT
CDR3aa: CASSLGGGSPDTQYF

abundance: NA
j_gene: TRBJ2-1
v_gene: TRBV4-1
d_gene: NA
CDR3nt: TGTGCCAGCAGCCGGACCCTTTACAATGAGCAGTTCTTC
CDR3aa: CASSRTLYNEQFF

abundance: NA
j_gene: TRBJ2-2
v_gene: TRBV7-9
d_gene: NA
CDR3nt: TGTGCCAGCAGCTTAGCGGGGGCCCCGAACACCGGGGAGCTGTTTTTT
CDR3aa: CASSLAGAPNTGELFF

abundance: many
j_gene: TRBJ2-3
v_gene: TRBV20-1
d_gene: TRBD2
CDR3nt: TGCAGTGCTTCGGGACTAGCGGGAGCGATAGATACGCAGTATTTT
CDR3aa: CSASGLAGAIDTQYF

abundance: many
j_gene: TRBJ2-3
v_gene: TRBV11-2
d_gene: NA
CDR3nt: TGTGCCAGCAGCGAGTCAAAGGCGGGTATAACTAGCACAGATACGCAGTATTTT
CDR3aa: CASSESKAGITSTDTQYF

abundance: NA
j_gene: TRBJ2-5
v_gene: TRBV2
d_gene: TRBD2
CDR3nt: TGTGCCAGCAGTGAGGACGGGGGGTTGGAGACCCAGTACTTC
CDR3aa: CASSEDGGLETQYF

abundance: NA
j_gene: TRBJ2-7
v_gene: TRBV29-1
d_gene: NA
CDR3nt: TGCAGTTGCAAAGGCACAGTAGACTCCTACGAGCAGTACTTC
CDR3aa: CSCKGTVDSYEQYF

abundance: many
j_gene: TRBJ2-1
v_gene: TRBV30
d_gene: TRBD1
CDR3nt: TGTGCCTGGAGTGGTCAAACGACAGGGATGTACAATGAGCAGTTCTTC
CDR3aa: CAWSGQTTGMYNEQFF

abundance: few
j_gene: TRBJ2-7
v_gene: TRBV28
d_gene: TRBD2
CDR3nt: TGTGCCAGCAGTTTGGATTTAATCGGGGGGGCCAGGATCGAGCAGTACTTC
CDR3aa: CASSLDLIGGARIEQYF

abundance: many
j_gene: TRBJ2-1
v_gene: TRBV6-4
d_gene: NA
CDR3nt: TGTGCCAGCAGTTCGGAGGGGAGCGGCAATGAGCAGTTCTTC
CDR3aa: CASSSEGSGNEQFF

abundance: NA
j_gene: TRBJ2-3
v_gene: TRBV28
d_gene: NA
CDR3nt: TGTGCCAGTTTAGGGCTAGCGATGACAGATACGCAGTATTTT
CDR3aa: CASLGLAMTDTQYF

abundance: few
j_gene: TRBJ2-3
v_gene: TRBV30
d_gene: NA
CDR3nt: TGTGCCTGGAGTGTAGGGGTCTCGGATACGCAGTATTTT
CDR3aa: CAWSVGVSDTQYF

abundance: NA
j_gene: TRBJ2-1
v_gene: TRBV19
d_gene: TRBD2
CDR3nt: TGTGCCAGTAGTCCCGCCCGACTAGCCCAGCAGTTCTTC
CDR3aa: CASSPARLAQQFF

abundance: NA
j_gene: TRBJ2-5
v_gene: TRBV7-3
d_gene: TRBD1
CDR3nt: TGTGCCAGCAGCCAAGGGTTCGGGACAGGGGGCCGAGAGACCCAGTACTTC
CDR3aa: CASSQGFGTGGRETQYF

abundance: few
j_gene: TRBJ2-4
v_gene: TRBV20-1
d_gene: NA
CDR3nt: TGCAGTGCCGCGGCGGCAGGGGAAAACATTCAGTACTTC
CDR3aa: CSAAAAGENIQYF

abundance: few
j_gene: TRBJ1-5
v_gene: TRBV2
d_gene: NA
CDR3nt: TGTGCCAGCAGAGGGGGGGTAACAAATCAGCCCCAGCATTTT
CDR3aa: CASRGGVTNQPQHF

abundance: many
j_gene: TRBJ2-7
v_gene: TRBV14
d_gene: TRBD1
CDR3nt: TGTGCCAGCAGCCAAAGGACAGGGCCCTACGAGCAGTACTTC
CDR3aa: CASSQRTGPYEQYF

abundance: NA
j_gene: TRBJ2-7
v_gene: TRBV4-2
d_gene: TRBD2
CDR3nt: TGTGCCAGCAGAGCGGGGACTAGCGGGGATAGCTCCTACGAGCAGTACTTC
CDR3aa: CASRAGTSGDSSYEQYF

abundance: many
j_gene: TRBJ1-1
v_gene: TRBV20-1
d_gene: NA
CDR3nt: TGCAGTGCGTCAAAATGGACGGAGCACACTGAAGCTTTCTTT
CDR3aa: CSASKWTEHTEAFF

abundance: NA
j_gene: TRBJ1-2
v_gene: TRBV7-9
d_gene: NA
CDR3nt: TGTGCCAGCAGCTTAGCCTCAACAGACTTCTACACCTTC
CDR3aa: CASSLASTDFYTF

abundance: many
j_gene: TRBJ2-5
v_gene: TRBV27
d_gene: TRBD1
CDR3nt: TGTGCCAGCAGTTCCGCGGACAGGGCGGAGACCCAGTACTTC
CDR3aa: CASSSADRAETQYF

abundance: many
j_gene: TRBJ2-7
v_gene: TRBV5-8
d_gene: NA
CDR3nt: TGTGCCAGCAGCTTGGACGCGGGGCGCGAGCAGTACTTC
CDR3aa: CASSLDAGREQYF

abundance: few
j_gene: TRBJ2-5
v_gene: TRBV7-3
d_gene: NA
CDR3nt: TGTGCCAGCAGCTTAATGACCCAAGAGACCCAGTACTTC
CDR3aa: CASSLMTQETQYF

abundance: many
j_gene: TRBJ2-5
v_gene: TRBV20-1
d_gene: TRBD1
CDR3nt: TGCAGTGCTAGTGCAGACAGGGCCCTGGGGACCCAGTACTTC
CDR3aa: CSASADRALGTQYF

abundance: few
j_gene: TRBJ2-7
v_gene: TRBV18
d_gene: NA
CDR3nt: TGTGCCAGCTCACCACCGGCCTCGGGGTACGAGCAGTACTTC
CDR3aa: CASSPPASGYEQYF

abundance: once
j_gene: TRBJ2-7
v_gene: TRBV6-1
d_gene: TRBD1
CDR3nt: TGTACCAGCACGGAGGACAGGGCTTCCTACGAGCAGTACTTC
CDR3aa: CTSTEDRASYEQYF

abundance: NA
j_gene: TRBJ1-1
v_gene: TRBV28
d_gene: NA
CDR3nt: TGTGCCAGCAGTTCTCCGTCCGTGGGCCCGACGAACCTTGAAGCTTTCTTT
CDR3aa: CASSSPSVGPTNLEAFF

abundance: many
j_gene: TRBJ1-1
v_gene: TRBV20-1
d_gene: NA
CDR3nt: TGCAGTGCCCGACAGTCAGGCACTGAAGCTTTCTTT
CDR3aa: CSARQSGTEAFF

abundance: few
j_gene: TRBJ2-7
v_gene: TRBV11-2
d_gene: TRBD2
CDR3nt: TGTGCCAGCAGCCCGACTAGCTTCTACGAGCAGTACTTC
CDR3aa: CASSPTSFYEQYF

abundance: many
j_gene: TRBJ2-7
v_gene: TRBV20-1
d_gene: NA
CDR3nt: TGCAGTGCTAGAGTATTGGCGGCCGAGCAGTACTTC
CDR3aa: CSARVLAAEQYF